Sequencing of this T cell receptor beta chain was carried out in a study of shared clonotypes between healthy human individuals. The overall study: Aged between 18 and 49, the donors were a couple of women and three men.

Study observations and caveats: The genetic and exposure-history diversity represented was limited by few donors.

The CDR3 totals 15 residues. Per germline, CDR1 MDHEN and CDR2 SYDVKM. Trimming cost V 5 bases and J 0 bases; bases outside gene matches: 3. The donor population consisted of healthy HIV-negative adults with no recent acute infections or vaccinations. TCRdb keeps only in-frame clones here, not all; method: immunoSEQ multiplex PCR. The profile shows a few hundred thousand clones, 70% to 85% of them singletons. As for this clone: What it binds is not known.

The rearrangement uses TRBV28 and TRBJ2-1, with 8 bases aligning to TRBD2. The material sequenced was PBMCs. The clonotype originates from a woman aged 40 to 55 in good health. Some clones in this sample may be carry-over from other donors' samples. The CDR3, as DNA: TGTGCCAGCAGTGTAGCGGGGAGCTCCTACAATGAGCAGTTCTTC. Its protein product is CASSVAGSSYNEQFF.